A selection of T cell receptor beta chains follows, all from one sample in a study of T cell repertoires in aging, cancer and after chemotherapy. TCRdb independently ran MiXCR on the multiplex PCR reads; one entry per CDR3 protein. The data show roughly 2,900 distinct CDR3 sequences, just under 35% seen once. Material: blood. The receptors here all came from a human donor in good health. Each CDR3 is given with its conserved first and last residue. D genes are given only for firm matches. Clone size is shown for a subset of rows, as once, few, many or a class of expanded clone.

j_call v_call d_call clone_size cdr3_aa cdr3_nt
TRBJ1-1 TRBV5-6 - few CASSLGGTTNTEAFF TGTGCCAGCAGCTTGGGCGGGACAACGAACACTGAAGCTTTCTTT
TRBJ2-3 TRBV5-3 - few CARSVRADTSTDTQYF TGTGCCAGAAGCGTAAGGGCGGACACTAGCACAGATACGCAGTATTTT
TRBJ2-7 TRBV6-6 - - CASSQGTPRFTYEQYF TGTGCCAGCAGCCAAGGGACCCCGAGGTTTACCTACGAGCAGTACTTC
TRBJ1-6 TRBV6-5 - - CASSLDSRANSPLHF TGTGCCAGCAGCCTAGACTCCAGGGCAAATTCACCCCTCCACTTT
TRBJ2-2 TRBV7-9 - few CASSSQFAGELFF TGTGCCAGCAGCTCCCAGTTTGCCGGGGAGCTGTTTTTT
TRBJ1-6 TRBV28 - - CATRIGGYNSPLHF TGTGCCACCAGAATAGGGGGTTATAATTCACCCCTCCACTTT
TRBJ2-2 TRBV29-1 TRBD2 - CSERGTSGGRTTNTGELFF TGCAGCGAACGAGGGACTAGCGGGGGCCGCACCACGAACACCGGGGAGCTGTTTTTT
TRBJ1-6 TRBV12-3/TRBV12-4 - - CASSRGGPGFSPLHF TGTGCCAGCAGCCGCGGAGGGCCAGGGTTCTCACCCCTCCACTTT
TRBJ2-7 TRBV18 - - CASSPKGLGEQYF TGTGCCAGCTCACCAAAGGGCCTCGGCGAGCAGTACTTC
TRBJ2-7 TRBV6-5 TRBD1 - CASSTQGVPYEQYF TGTGCCAGCAGTACACAGGGGGTACCCTACGAGCAGTACTTC
TRBJ2-7 TRBV4-2 - - CASSQERNYEQYF TGTGCCAGCAGCCAAGAAAGGAACTACGAGCAGTACTTC
TRBJ1-3 TRBV12-3/TRBV12-4 - - CASSLARGISGNTIYF TGTGCCAGCAGTTTAGCGCGGGGGATCTCTGGAAACACCATATATTTT
TRBJ1-6 TRBV5-6 TRBD1 - CAGSLSQGKSPLHF TGTGCCGGCAGCTTGTCACAGGGGAAGTCACCCCTCCACTTT
TRBJ2-2 TRBV12-3/TRBV12-4 - few CASRVNTGELFF TGTGCCAGCAGGGTGAATACCGGGGAGCTGTTTTTT
TRBJ1-6 TRBV13 - few CASRLTGYSPLHF TGTGCCAGCAGACTTACAGGTTATTCACCCCTCCACTTT
TRBJ1-5 TRBV19 - few CASSISGENQPQHF TGTGCCAGTAGTATAAGCGGAGAGAATCAGCCCCAGCATTTT
TRBJ1-1 TRBV15 - - CATSRDEQTEAFF TGTGCCACCAGCAGAGATGAACAGACTGAAGCTTTCTTT
TRBJ2-7 TRBV12-3/TRBV12-4 TRBD1 - CASSPPGGPYEQYF TGTGCCAGCAGTCCCCCAGGGGGACCCTACGAGCAGTACTTC
TRBJ1-2 TRBV6-5 - few CASSETQNYGYTF TGTGCCAGCAGTGAGACCCAGAACTATGGCTACACCTTC
TRBJ1-2 TRBV6-5 - - CASSYAGIDGYTF TGTGCCAGCAGTTACGCAGGGATAGACGGCTACACCTTC
TRBJ2-1 TRBV6-2/TRBV6-3 TRBD2 - CASSEPAGDSYNEQFF TGTGCCAGCAGTGAACCAGCGGGGGACTCCTACAATGAGCAGTTCTTC
TRBJ1-2 TRBV6-1 - once CYTRDGSNYGYTF TGCTATACCCGGGACGGTAGTAACTATGGCTACACCTTC
TRBJ2-3 TRBV11-2 TRBD1 - CASSQQGTGSTDTQYF TGTGCCAGCAGCCAACAAGGGACAGGGAGCACAGATACGCAGTATTTT
TRBJ2-2 TRBV4-3 - - CASSRLQSTRGWELFF TGCGCCAGCAGCCGTTTACAGAGCACTAGAGGCTGGGAGCTGTTTTTT
TRBJ1-1 TRBV6-1 TRBD1 - CASRQGMNTEAFF TGTGCCAGCAGACAGGGGATGAACACTGAAGCTTTCTTT
TRBJ2-1 TRBV27 TRBD1 - CASSLGGMGQLNEQFF TGTGCCAGCAGTTTAGGGGGAATGGGACAGCTCAATGAGCAGTTCTTC
TRBJ2-6 TRBV6-5 - medium-sized CASSPYWGGANVLTF TGTGCCAGCAGCCCTTATTGGGGAGGGGCCAACGTCCTGACTTTC
TRBJ2-5 TRBV27 - - CASSSTQETQYF TGTGCCAGCAGTTCGACTCAAGAGACCCAGTACTTC
TRBJ1-4 TRBV6-5 - few CATDRGTNEKLFF TGTGCCACCGATCGGGGGACTAATGAAAAACTGTTTTTT
TRBJ1-4 TRBV5-5 TRBD1 - CASSLASDRAQEKLFF TGCGCCAGCAGCTTGGCTTCGGACAGGGCCCAGGAAAAACTGTTTTTT
TRBJ2-7 TRBV11-2 - - CASSLSAGSSYEQYF TGTGCCAGCAGCTTATCCGCAGGGAGCTCCTACGAGCAGTACTTC
TRBJ2-5 TRBV6-5 - - CATSDPQGEGETQYF TGTGCCACCAGTGACCCGCAGGGAGAAGGAGAGACCCAGTACTTC
TRBJ1-1 TRBV7-9 - - CASNSGNTEAFF TGTGCCAGCAACTCAGGGAACACTGAAGCTTTCTTT
TRBJ1-1 TRBV6-5 - few CASSTEGQVRSFF TGTGCCAGCAGCACAGAGGGCCAGGTGCGTTCTTTCTTT
TRBJ2-7 TRBV6-5 TRBD2 few CASSPITGGGQYF TGTGCCAGCAGTCCCATCACCGGGGGGGGGCAGTACTTC
TRBJ2-3 TRBV6-1 TRBD1 - CASSVSTGSVTDTQYF TGTGCCAGCAGTGTATCGACAGGGTCGGTCACAGATACGCAGTATTTT
TRBJ2-3 TRBV24-1 - - CATSDPRSDTDTQYF TGTGCCACCAGTGACCCCCGCTCGGACACAGATACGCAGTATTTT
TRBJ1-2 TRBV18 - - CASSPPGFGYTF TGTGCCAGCTCACCACCTGGCTTTGGCTACACCTTC
TRBJ2-3 TRBV7-6 - few CASSFDSTDTQYF TGTGCCAGCAGCTTCGATAGCACAGATACGCAGTATTTT
TRBJ1-1 TRBV13 - once CVSSLGPGTEAFF TGTGTCAGCAGCTTGGGACCGGGTACTGAAGCTTTCTTT
TRBJ1-1 TRBV30 - medium-sized CAWTGTEAFF TGTGCCTGGACAGGGACTGAAGCTTTCTTT
TRBJ2-4 TRBV19 TRBD1 - CASLDRDNNIQYF TGTGCCAGCTTGGACAGGGATAATAACATTCAGTACTTC
TRBJ1-5 TRBV13 - - CASSLGGGTGNQPQHF TGTGCCAGCAGCTTAGGGGGAGGAACAGGGAATCAGCCCCAGCATTTT
TRBJ2-2 TRBV30 - - CAWSADNTGELFF TGTGCCTGGAGTGCCGATAACACCGGGGAGCTGTTTTTT
TRBJ2-5 TRBV24-1 TRBD2 - CATSDRSGVETQYF TGTGCCACCAGTGACCGTAGCGGGGTGGAGACCCAGTACTTC
TRBJ2-5 TRBV20-1 - - CSTSTGTQETQYF TGCAGTACCTCTACCGGGACACAAGAGACCCAGTACTTC
TRBJ1-4 TRBV20-1 - - CSAPKGGPSEKLFF TGCAGTGCTCCGAAGGGGGGGCCAAGTGAAAAACTGTTTTTT
TRBJ1-2 TRBV6-5 - - CASSVDARPGYTF TGTGCCAGCAGTGTAGACGCCCGGCCCGGCTACACCTTC
TRBJ2-7 TRBV7-9 TRBD2 once CASSFAGDYEQYF TGTGCCAGCAGCTTCGCGGGAGACTACGAGCAGTACTTC
TRBJ1-5 TRBV4-3 - - CASSQARNSNQPQHF TGTGCCAGCAGCCAAGCACGGAATAGCAATCAGCCCCAGCATTTT
TRBJ1-6 TRBV7-2 TRBD1 - CASSLALSGGSYNSPLHF TGTGCCAGCAGCTTAGCGCTTTCAGGGGGGTCCTATAATTCACCCCTCCACTTT
TRBJ2-3 TRBV15 - medium-sized CATSRDPGGTTDTQYF TGTGCCACCAGCAGAGATCCCGGGGGCACCACAGATACGCAGTATTTT
TRBJ1-1 TRBV19 - few CASSIGGYAEAFF TGTGCCAGTAGTATAGGGGGTTACGCCGAAGCTTTCTTT
TRBJ2-7 TRBV29-1 - - CSVARETSYEQYF TGCAGCGTTGCCAGGGAGACATCCTACGAGCAGTACTTC
TRBJ2-4 TRBV20-1 TRBD2 few CSALAGGYIQYF TGCAGTGCCCTAGCGGGGGGGTACATTCAGTACTTC
TRBJ1-1 TRBV24-1 - - CATRGDTEAFF TGTGCCACCAGGGGGGACACTGAAGCTTTCTTT
TRBJ2-2 TRBV7-9 - - CASSPTGELFF TGTGCCAGCAGCCCCACCGGGGAGCTGTTTTTT
TRBJ2-5 TRBV7-9 TRBD2 - CASSEAGGAQYF TGTGCCAGCAGTGAAGCCGGGGGGGCCCAGTACTTC